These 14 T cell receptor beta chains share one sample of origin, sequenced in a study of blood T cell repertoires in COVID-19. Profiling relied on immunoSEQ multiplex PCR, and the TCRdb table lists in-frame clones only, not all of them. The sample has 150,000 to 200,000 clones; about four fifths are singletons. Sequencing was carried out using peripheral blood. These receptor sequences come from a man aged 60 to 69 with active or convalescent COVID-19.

CDR3 DNA: TGTGCCAGCAGCCAGTCTAGCGTCGGACTTTCCTACGAGCAGTACTTC. Encoded protein: CASSQSSVGLSYEQYF. The chain carries TRBV3-1 (or the pseudogene TRBV3-2) and TRBJ2-7; D might be TRBD2 (6 bases). V gave up 3 bases and J gave up 1 base, with 16 bases separating them. CDR1 is LGHDT, CDR2 YNNKEL, per germline (reference sequence). The CDR3 loop spans 16 amino acids.

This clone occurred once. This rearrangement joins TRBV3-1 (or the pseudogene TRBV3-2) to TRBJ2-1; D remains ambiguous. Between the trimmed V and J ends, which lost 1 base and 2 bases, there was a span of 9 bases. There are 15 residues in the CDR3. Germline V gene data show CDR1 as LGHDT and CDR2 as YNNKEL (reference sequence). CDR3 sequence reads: CASSQAPGAYNEQFF. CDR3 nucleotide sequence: TGTGCCAGCAGCCAAGCCCCCGGAGCCTACAATGAGCAGTTCTTC.

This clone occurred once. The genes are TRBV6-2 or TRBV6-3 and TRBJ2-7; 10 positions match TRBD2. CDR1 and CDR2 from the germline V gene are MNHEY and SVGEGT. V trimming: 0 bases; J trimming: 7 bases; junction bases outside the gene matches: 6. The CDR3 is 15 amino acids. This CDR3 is CASSYSGSGGVEQYF. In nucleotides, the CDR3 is TGTGCCAGCAGTTACTCGGGAAGCGGGGGGGTTGAGCAGTACTTC.

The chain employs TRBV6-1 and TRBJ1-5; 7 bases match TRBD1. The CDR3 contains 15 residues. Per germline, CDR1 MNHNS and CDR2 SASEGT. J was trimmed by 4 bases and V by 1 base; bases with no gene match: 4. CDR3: CASSEGRQGNQPQHF. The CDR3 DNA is TGTGCCAGCAGTGAAGGGAGACAGGGTAATCAGCCCCAGCATTTT.

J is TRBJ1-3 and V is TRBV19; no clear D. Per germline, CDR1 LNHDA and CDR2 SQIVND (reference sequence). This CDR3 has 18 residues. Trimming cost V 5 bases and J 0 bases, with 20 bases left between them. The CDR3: CASSLAGLVRSSGNTIYF. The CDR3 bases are TGTGCCAGTAGTTTAGCCGGGTTGGTGCGGAGCTCTGGAAACACCATATATTTT. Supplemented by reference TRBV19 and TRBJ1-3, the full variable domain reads DGGITQSPKYLFRKEGQNVTLSCEQNLNHDAMYWYRQDPGQGLRLIYYSQIVNDFQKGDIAEGYSVSREKKESFPLTVTSAQKNPTAFYLCASSLAGLVRSSGNTIYFGEGSWLTVV.

CDR3 DNA sequence: TGTGCCAGCCGGACAGAGGGACAGCCCCAGCATTTT. It encodes CASRTEGQPQHF. The chain couples TRBV2 to TRBJ1-5, with D possibly TRBD1 on 6 matching bases. The CDR3 has 12 amino acids. Germline CDR1 and CDR2: SNHLY and FYNNEI. V was shortened by 8 bases and J by 7 bases, with 12 bases between the two germline ends.

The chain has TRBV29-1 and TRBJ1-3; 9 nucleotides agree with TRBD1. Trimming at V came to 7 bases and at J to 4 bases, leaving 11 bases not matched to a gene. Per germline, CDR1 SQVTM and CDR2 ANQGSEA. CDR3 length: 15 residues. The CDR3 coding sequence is TGCAGCGCGCTCCAGGGACAGGGAGACGGAAACACCATATATTTT. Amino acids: CSALQGQGDGNTIYF.

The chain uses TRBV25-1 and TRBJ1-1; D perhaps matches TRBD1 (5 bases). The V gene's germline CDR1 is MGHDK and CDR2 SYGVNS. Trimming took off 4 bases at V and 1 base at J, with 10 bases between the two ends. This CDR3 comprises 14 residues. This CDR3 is CASSAIQGNTEAFF. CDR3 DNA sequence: TGTGCCAGCAGTGCCATCCAGGGGAACACTGAAGCTTTCTTT. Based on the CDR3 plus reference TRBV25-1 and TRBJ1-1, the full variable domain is EADIYQTPRYLVIGTGKKITLECSQTMGHDKMYWYQQDPGMELHLIHYSYGVNSTEKGDLSSESTVSRIRTEHFPLTLESARPSHTSQYLCASSAIQGNTEAFFGQGTRLTVV.

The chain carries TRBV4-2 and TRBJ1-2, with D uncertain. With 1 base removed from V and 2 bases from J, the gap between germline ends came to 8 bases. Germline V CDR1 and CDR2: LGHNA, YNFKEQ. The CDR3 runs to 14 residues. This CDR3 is CASSQGHTNYGYTF. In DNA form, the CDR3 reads TGTGCCAGCAGCCAAGGGCATACCAACTATGGCTACACCTTC.

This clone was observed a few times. This chain's CDR3 is CASYWDTQYF. The CDR3 bases are TGTGCCTCATACTGGGATACGCAGTATTTT. The rearrangement uses TRBV2 and TRBJ2-3; D unresolved. Looked up from germline, CDR1 is SNHLY and CDR2 is FYNNEI. Trimming took 11 bases from V and 6 from J, leaving 9 bases between them. The CDR3 has 10 residues.

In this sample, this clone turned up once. CDR3 protein: CARSLGSEECYTF. CDR3 DNA: TGTGCCAGAAGCCTCGGGTCGGAGGAGTGCTACACCTTC. The chain links TRBV5-3 to TRBJ1-2; D is unclear. TRBV5-3 is given ORF status, its function remaining uncertain. V was pared by 4 bases and J by 9 bases, with 16 bases between. This CDR3 contains 13 residues.

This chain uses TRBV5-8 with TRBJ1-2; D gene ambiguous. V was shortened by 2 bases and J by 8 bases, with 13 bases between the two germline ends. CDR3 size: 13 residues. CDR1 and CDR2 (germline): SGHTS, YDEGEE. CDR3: CASSFAQPMGYTF. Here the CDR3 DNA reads TGTGCCAGCAGCTTCGCACAGCCTATGGGCTACACCTTC.

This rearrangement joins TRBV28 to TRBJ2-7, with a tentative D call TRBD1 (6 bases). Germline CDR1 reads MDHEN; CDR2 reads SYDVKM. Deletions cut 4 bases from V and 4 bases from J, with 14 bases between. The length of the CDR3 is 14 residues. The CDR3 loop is CASSSPGTPYEQYF. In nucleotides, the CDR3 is TGTGCCAGCAGTTCTCCCGGGACACCGTACGAGCAGTACTTC.

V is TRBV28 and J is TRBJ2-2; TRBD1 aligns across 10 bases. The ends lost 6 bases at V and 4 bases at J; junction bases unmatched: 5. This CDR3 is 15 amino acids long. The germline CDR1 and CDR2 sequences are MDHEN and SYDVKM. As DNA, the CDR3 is TGTGCCAGCAGCCAGGGACAGGGGCGCACCGGGGAGCTGTTTTTT. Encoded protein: CASSQGQGRTGELFF.